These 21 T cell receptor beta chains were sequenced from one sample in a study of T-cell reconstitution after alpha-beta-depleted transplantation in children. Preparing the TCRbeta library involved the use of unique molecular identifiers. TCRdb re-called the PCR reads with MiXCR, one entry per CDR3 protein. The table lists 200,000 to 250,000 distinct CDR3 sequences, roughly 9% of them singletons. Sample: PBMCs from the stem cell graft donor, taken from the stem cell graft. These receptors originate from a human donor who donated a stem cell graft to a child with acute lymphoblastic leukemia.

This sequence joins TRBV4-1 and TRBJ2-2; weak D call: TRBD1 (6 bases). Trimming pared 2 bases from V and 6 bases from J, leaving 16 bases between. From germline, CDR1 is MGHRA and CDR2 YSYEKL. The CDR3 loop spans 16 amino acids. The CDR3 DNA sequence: TGCGCCAGCAGCCAAACCCATCGGCAGGGGCCCGGGGAGCTGTTTTTT. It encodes CASSQTHRQGPGELFF.

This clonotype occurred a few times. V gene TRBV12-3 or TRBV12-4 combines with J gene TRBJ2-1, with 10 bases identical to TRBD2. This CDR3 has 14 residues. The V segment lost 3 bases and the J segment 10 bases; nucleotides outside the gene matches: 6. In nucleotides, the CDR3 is TGTGCCAGCAGTTTGCGGCTAGCGGGGGCCGAGCAGTTCTTC. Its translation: CASSLRLAGAEQFF.

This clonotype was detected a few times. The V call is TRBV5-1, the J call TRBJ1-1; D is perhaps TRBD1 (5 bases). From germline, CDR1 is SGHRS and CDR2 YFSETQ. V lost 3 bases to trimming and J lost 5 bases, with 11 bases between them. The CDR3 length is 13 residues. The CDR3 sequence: CASSSSGKTEAFF. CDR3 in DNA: TGCGCCAGCAGCTCCTCAGGGAAGACTGAAGCTTTCTTT. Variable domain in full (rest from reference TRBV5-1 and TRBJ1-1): KAGVTQTPRYLIKTRGQQVTLSCSPISGHRSVSWYQQTPGQGLQFLFEYFSETQRNKGNFPGRFSGRQFSNSRSEMNVSTLELGDSALYLCASSSSGKTEAFFGQGTRLTVV.

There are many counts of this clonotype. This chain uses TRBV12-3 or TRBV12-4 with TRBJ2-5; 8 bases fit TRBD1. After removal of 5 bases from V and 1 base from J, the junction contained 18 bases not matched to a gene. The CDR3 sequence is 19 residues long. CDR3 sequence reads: CASSKLVLAGQGAQETQYF. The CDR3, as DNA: TGTGCCAGCAGTAAATTAGTTTTGGCAGGACAGGGTGCCCAAGAGACCCAGTACTTC.

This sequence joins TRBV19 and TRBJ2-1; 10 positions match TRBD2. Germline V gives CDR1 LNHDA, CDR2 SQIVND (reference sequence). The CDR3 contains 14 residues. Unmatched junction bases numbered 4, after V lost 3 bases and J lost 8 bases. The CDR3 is CASSIERGGHEQFF. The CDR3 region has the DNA TGTGCCAGTAGTATTGAGCGGGGGGGCCATGAGCAGTTCTTC.

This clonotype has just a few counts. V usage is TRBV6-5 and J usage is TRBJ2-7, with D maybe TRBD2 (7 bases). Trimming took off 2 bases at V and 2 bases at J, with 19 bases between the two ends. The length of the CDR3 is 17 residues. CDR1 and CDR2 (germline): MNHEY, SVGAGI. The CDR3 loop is CASSYLGGAPNPYEQYF. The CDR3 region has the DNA TGTGCCAGCAGTTACCTGGGGGGGGCACCAAACCCCTACGAGCAGTACTTC.

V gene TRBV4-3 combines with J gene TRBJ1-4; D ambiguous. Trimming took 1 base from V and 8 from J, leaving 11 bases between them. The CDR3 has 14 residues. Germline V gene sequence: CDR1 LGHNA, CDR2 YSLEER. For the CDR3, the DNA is TGCGCCAGCAGCCAAGTTACAGTGGGAGAAAAACTGTTTTTT. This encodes CASSQVTVGEKLFF.

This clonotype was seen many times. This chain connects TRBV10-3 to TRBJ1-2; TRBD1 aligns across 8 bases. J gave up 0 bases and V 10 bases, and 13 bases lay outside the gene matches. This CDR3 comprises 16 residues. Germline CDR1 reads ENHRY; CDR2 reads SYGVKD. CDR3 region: CATRFTGTGANYGYTF. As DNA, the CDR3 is TGTGCCACCCGGTTCACCGGGACAGGAGCTAACTATGGCTACACCTTC.

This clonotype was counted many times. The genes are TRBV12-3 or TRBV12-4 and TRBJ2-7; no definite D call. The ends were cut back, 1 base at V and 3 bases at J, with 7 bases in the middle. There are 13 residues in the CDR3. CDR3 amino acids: CASSLEARYEQYF. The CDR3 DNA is TGTGCCAGCAGTTTAGAAGCTCGCTACGAGCAGTACTTC.

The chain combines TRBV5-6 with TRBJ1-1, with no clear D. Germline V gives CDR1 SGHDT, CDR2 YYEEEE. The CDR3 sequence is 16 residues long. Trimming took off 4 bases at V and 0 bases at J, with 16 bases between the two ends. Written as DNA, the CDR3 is TGTGCCAGCAGCCTTTTATGGCGTACCTTGAACACTGAAGCTTTCTTT. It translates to CASSLLWRTLNTEAFF.

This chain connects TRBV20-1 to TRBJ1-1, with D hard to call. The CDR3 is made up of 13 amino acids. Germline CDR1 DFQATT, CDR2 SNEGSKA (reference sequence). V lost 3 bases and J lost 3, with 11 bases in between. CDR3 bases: TGCAGTGCTAGTCTCAGCGGGGACACTGAAGCTTTCTTT. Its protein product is CSASLSGDTEAFF.

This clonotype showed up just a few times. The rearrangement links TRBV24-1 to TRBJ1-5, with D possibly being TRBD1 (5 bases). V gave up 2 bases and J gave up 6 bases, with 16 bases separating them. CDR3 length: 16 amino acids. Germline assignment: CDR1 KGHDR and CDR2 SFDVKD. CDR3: CATSDSEAGSRQPQHF. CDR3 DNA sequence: TGTGCCACCAGTGATTCTGAGGCAGGGTCCCGTCAGCCCCAGCATTTT.

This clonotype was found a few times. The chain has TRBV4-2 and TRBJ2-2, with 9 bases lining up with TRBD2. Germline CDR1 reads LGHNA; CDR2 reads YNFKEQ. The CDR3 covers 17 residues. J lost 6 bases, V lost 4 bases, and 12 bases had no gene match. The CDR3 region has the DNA TGTGCCAGCAGCCCAGCCCGGAGCGGGGGGTATTCCGGGGAGCTGTTTTTT. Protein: CASSPARSGGYSGELFF.

The CDR3 here is CASTRQGSHEQYF. The CDR3 region has the DNA TGTGCCAGCACCAGACAGGGGAGCCACGAGCAGTACTTC. This rearrangement joins TRBV6-1 to TRBJ2-7; the match to TRBD1 covers 8 bases. The CDR3 is made up of 13 amino acids. Germline trimming cut 7 bases from V and 5 bases from J; bases unmatched to any gene: 7. Germline CDR1 and CDR2: MNHNS and SASEGT.

The CDR3 is CASSSWTGATDTQYF. CDR3 in DNA: TGTGCCAGCAGTTCTTGGACAGGGGCCACAGATACGCAGTATTTT. The V gene is TRBV12-3 or TRBV12-4, the J gene TRBJ2-3; 9 bases agree with TRBD1. This CDR3 has 15 residues. Trimming at V came to 4 bases and at J to 2 bases, leaving 4 bases not matched to a gene.

The CDR3 DNA reads TGTGCCAGCAGTTTATCGGAGGGGACTAACTATGGCTACACCTTC. The encoded protein is CASSLSEGTNYGYTF. This chain connects TRBV27 to TRBJ1-2; tentative D call: TRBD1 (5 bases). V lost 0 bases, J lost 0 bases, and 8 bases lay in between. From germline, CDR1 is MNHEY and CDR2 SMNVEV (reference sequence). This CDR3 is built from 15 residues.

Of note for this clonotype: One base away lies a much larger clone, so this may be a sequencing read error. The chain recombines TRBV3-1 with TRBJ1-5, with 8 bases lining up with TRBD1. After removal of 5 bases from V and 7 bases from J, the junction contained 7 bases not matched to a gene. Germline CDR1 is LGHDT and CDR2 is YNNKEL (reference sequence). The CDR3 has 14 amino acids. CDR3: CASSVGQGRQPQHF. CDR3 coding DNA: TGTGCCAGCAGCGTCGGACAGGGAAGACAGCCCCAGCATTTT. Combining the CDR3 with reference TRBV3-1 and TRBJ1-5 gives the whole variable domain DTAVSQTPKYLVTQMGNDKSIKCEQNLGHDTMYWYKQDSKKFLKIMFSYNNKELIINETVPNRFSPKSPDKAHLNLHINSLELGDSAVYFCASSVGQGRQPQHFGDGTRLSIL.

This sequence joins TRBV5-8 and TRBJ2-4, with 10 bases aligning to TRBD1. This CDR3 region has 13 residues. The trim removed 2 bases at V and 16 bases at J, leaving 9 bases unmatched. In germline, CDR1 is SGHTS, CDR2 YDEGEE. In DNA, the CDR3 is TGTGCCAGCAGCTTACACCGGCGGGACAGGGGTTACTTC. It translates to CASSLHRRDRGYF. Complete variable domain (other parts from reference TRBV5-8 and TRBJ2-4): EAGVTQSPTHLIKTRGQQATLRCSPISGHTSVYWYQQALGLGLQFLLWYDEGEERNRGNFPPRFSGRQFPNYSSELNVNALELEDSALYLCASSLHRRDRGYFGAGTRLSVL.

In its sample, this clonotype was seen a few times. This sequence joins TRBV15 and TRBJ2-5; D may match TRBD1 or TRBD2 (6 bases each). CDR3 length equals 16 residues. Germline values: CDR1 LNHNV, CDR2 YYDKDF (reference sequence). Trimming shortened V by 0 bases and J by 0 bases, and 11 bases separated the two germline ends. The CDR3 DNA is TGTGCCACCAGCAGAGAGGGGGGCCGGTACCAAGAGACCCAGTACTTC. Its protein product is CATSREGGRYQETQYF.

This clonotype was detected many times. The CDR3 nucleotides read TGCGCCAGCAGCGTAACAGAGACCCAGTACTTC. Translated, it gives CASSVTETQYF. The chain joins TRBV5-1 to TRBJ2-5; no clear D gene. Germline V gives CDR1 SGHRS, CDR2 YFSETQ. The CDR3 length is 11 residues. V shed 4 bases and J shed 4 bases, with 5 bases lying between them.

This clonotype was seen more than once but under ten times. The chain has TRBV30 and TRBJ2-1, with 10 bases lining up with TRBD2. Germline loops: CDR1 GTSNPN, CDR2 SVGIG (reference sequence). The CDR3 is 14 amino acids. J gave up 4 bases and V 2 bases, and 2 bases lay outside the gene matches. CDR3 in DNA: TGTGCCTGGAGTAAGCGGGGGGGATACAATGAGCAGTTCTTC. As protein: CAWSKRGGYNEQFF.